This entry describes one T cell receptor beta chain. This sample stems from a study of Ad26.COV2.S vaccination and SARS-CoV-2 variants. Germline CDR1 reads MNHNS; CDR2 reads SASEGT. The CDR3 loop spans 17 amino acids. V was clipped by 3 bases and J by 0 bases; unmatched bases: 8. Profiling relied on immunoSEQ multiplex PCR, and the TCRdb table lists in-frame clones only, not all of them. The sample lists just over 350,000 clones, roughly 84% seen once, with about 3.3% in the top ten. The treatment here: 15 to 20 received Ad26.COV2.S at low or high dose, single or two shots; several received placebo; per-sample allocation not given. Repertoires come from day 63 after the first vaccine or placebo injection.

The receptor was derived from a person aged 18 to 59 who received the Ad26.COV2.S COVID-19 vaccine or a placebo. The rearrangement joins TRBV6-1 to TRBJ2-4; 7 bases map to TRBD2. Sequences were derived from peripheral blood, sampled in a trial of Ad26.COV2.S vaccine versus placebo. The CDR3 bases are TGTGCCAGCAGTGAGTTTAGCGGGCTAAGAGCCAAAAACATTCAGTACTTC. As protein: CASSEFSGLRAKNIQYF.